This T cell receptor beta chain was observed in a study of T cells after yellow fever vaccination. Study information: SMART-Seq v4 Ultra Low Input served to prepare low-cell-number fractions.

This clonotype was picked up a small number of times. Its antigen is unidentified. Findings and limits, study-wide: It was the secondary response that reached its peak faster, day 5 versus 15, but it was weaker.

Using its own MiXCR run on the 5' RACE reads, TCRdb lists one record per CDR3 protein. The data show just under 600,000 distinct CDR3 sequences, less than 15% seen once. The germline gives CDR1 KGHSY, CDR2 FQNENV. J was trimmed by 3 bases and V by 4 bases; bases with no gene match: 4. The CDR3 totals 14 residues. Sequencing was performed on PBMCs, taken on the day of the yellow fever booster vaccination. The J gene is TRBJ2-5, the V gene TRBV16, with 8 positions matching TRBD1. This clonotype was obtained from a man younger than 45 who received the YFV17D yellow fever vaccine. CDR3: CASSRVTGEETQYF. The CDR3 nucleotides read TGTGCCAGCAGCCGAGTGACAGGGGAAGAGACCCAGTACTTC.